A selection of T cell receptor beta chains follows, all from one sample in a study of human T cells and chemical hapten exposure. TCRdb processed the RACE reads anew with MiXCR; each CDR3 protein has one entry. The sample includes 95,000 to 150,000 distinct CDR3 sequences, around 13% of them seen just once. This specimen was whole blood, taken in connection with sensitization to the hapten diphenylcyclopropenone (DPC). These receptor sequences come from a man in his late teens or twenties with alopecia areata. Some clones in this sample may be carry-over from other donors' samples. Each CDR3 is given with its conserved first and last residue. A D gene is named only where the DNA matches it firmly. The size field is filled for only some rows; it gives once, few, many or a size class.

cdr3_aa cdr3_nt v_call d_call j_call clone_size
CASSFFDRQPKGYNEQFF TGTGCCAGCAGCTTCTTCGACCGACAGCCCAAGGGGTACAATGAGCAGTTCTTC TRBV7-3 - TRBJ2-1 few
CATRQRLNTEAFF TGTGCCACCCGACAGAGGTTGAACACTGAAGCTTTCTTT TRBV6-1 - TRBJ1-1 few
CASSLGENLDNEQFF TGTGCCAGCAGCTTGGGGGAGAATCTTGACAATGAGCAGTTCTTC TRBV7-9 - TRBJ2-1 many
CASSPHMNTEAFF TGTGCCAGCAGCCCTCATATGAACACTGAAGCTTTCTTT TRBV7-2 - TRBJ1-1 few
CASSLPSTDTQYF TGTGCCAGCAGCTTACCGAGCACAGATACGCAGTATTTT TRBV7-2 - TRBJ2-3 once
CASTLTDFRTEAFF TGCGCCAGCACCCTGACAGACTTTCGAACTGAAGCTTTCTTT TRBV5-1 - TRBJ1-1 few
CASSYRGQGNTIYF TGTGCCAGCAGTTACCGAGGGCAAGGAAACACCATATATTTT TRBV6-5 - TRBJ1-3 -
CASMGFSNTGELFF TGTGCCAGCATGGGATTCTCGAACACCGGGGAGCTGTTTTTT TRBV28 - TRBJ2-2 -
CASRGFYTQYF TGTGCCAGCAGGGGCTTCTATACGCAGTATTTT TRBV12-3/TRBV12-4 - TRBJ2-3 few
CASSQESRPAGETQYF TGCGCCAGCAGCCAAGAATCTAGACCAGCGGGCGAGACCCAGTACTTC TRBV4-3 - TRBJ2-5 few
CASSQAGGGTIVYNEQFF TGCGCCAGCAGCCAAGCGGGAGGAGGCACTATCGTTTACAATGAGCAGTTCTTC TRBV4-1 TRBD2 TRBJ2-1 few
CASSENRGATDTQYF TGTGCCAGCAGCGAGAACAGGGGAGCTACAGATACGCAGTATTTT TRBV12-3/TRBV12-4 TRBD1 TRBJ2-3 few
CASSRSAEETANYGYTF TGTGCCAGCAGCCGATCAGCCGAAGAGACAGCTAACTATGGCTACACCTTC TRBV5-8 - TRBJ1-2 -
CASSLRPGRSTEAFF TGTGCCAGCAGCTTACGTCCGGGCAGATCAACTGAAGCTTTCTTT TRBV11-1 - TRBJ1-1 -
CASSQYIRVQTQYF TGCGCCAGCAGCCAATATATCAGGGTACAGACCCAGTACTTC TRBV4-1 - TRBJ2-5 -
CASSFPLGAFF TGTGCCAGCAGTTTCCCCCTTGGAGCTTTCTTT TRBV28 - TRBJ1-1 -
CASSNPSQGPYNEQFF TGTGCCAGTAGTAACCCCTCACAGGGGCCTTACAATGAGCAGTTCTTC TRBV19 TRBD1 TRBJ2-1 few
CASSSVDRGKYGYTF TGTGCCAGCAGCTCAGTTGACAGGGGCAAGTATGGCTACACCTTC TRBV7-9 TRBD1 TRBJ1-2 many
CASSPRRGLVTQYF TGTGCCAGCTCACCCCGTAGGGGGCTGGTGACCCAGTACTTC TRBV18 TRBD1 TRBJ2-5 -
CASSAGATGAGETQYF TGTGCCAGCAGCGCGGGGGCGACAGGGGCAGGCGAGACCCAGTACTTC TRBV9 TRBD1 TRBJ2-5 few
CASSLRTASTDTQYF TGTGCCAGCAGTCTCCGGACAGCTAGCACAGATACGCAGTATTTT TRBV2 - TRBJ2-3 few
CASSPGHRPNYEQYF TGCGCCAGCAGCCCGGGACATCGCCCGAATTACGAGCAGTACTTC TRBV5-1 - TRBJ2-7 few
CSARDPLSSYNEQFF TGCAGTGCTAGAGATCCTTTGAGCTCCTACAATGAGCAGTTCTTC TRBV20-1 - TRBJ2-1 many
CASREGPGELFF TGTGCCAGCCGTGAAGGCCCCGGGGAGCTGTTTTTT TRBV6-5 - TRBJ2-2 few
CASSLVDLGYGYTF TGTGCCAGCAGCTTAGTGGATCTTGGCTATGGCTACACCTTC TRBV7-2 - TRBJ1-2 -
CASRSDRPAGNTIYF TGTGCCAGCAGATCCGACAGGCCTGCGGGAAACACCATATATTTT TRBV6-5 - TRBJ1-3 -
CASSSPGATEAFF TGTGCCAGCAGTTCTCCAGGAGCCACTGAAGCTTTCTTT TRBV6-5 - TRBJ1-1 -
CASRGTGWGNQPQHF TGTGCCAGCAGGGGAACTGGGTGGGGTAATCAGCCCCAGCATTTT TRBV12-3/TRBV12-4 - TRBJ1-5 -
CASSGVGGSADTQYF TGTGCCAGCAGCGGAGTAGGGGGCTCGGCAGATACGCAGTATTTT TRBV7-6 TRBD1 TRBJ2-3 once
CASSLGRDTQYF TGTGCCAGCAGCTTAGGCAGAGATACGCAGTATTTT TRBV7-6 - TRBJ2-3 many
CASSQDRRAGGDTQYF TGCGCCAGCAGCCAAGATAGGAGGGCAGGTGGAGATACGCAGTATTTT TRBV4-3 - TRBJ2-3 few
CASSARNQPQHF TGTGCCAGCAGCGCAAGGAATCAGCCCCAGCATTTT TRBV7-9 - TRBJ1-5 -
CASSRHSVVRTEAFF TGTGCCAGCAGCCGACACTCGGTAGTTCGGACTGAAGCTTTCTTT TRBV7-2 - TRBJ1-1 -
CASSSQQMNTEAFF TGTGCCAGCAGTTCCCAACAGATGAACACTGAAGCTTTCTTT TRBV12-3/TRBV12-4 - TRBJ1-1 -
CASSPGVNTEAFF TGTGCCAGCAGCCCCGGAGTGAACACTGAAGCTTTCTTT TRBV18 - TRBJ1-1 many
CASSLRRGGLEQYF TGTGCCAGCAGCTTAAGGCGGGGGGGCCTCGAGCAGTACTTC TRBV7-9 TRBD2 TRBJ2-7 few
CASSTPVYQRGNQPQHF TGTGCCAGTAGTACTCCCGTGTACCAACGGGGCAATCAGCCCCAGCATTTT TRBV19 - TRBJ1-5 -
CASSPGTWAGYSPLHF TGTGCCAGCAGCCCGGGGACATGGGCAGGGTATTCACCCCTCCACTTT TRBV7-2 - TRBJ1-6 few
CASRGDSTQETQYF TGTGCCAGCAGAGGGGACAGTACTCAAGAGACCCAGTACTTC TRBV2 TRBD1 TRBJ2-5 -
CASSLTGLVLDTQYF TGTGCCAGCAGCCTGACAGGGCTAGTACTAGATACGCAGTATTTT TRBV3-1 TRBD1 TRBJ2-3 few
CASSYSTRDGYTF TGTGCCAGCAGTTACTCGACCCGAGATGGCTACACCTTC TRBV6-2/TRBV6-3 - TRBJ1-2 -
CASSLAFRVPEQFF TGTGCCAGCAGCTTAGCTTTTCGGGTTCCTGAGCAGTTCTTC TRBV7-2 - TRBJ2-1 few
CASSPPRSGGASSYEQYF TGTGCCAGCAGCCCCCCTCGGAGCGGGGGGGCGAGCTCCTACGAGCAGTACTTC TRBV4-2 TRBD2 TRBJ2-7 -
CSVERTGSVETQYF TGCAGCGTTGAACGGACAGGGTCGGTGGAGACCCAGTACTTC TRBV29-1 TRBD1 TRBJ2-5 -
CASSYEADFNTEAFF TGTGCCAGCAGTTACGAGGCAGACTTTAACACTGAAGCTTTCTTT TRBV6-5 - TRBJ1-1 few
CSVLVGLNSNQPQHF TGCAGCGTGCTCGTGGGTTTAAATAGCAATCAGCCCCAGCATTTT TRBV29-1 - TRBJ1-5 many
CASSELSYGYTF TGTGCCAGCAGTGAACTGAGCTATGGCTACACCTTC TRBV2 - TRBJ1-2 -
CANETDTQYF TGTGCCAACGAAACAGATACGCAGTATTTT TRBV7-7 - TRBJ2-3 few
CASSGDSGGTDTQYF TGTGCCAGCAGTGGGGATAGCGGGGGCACAGATACGCAGTATTTT TRBV6-4 TRBD2 TRBJ2-3 few
CSAREDSMNTEAFF TGCAGTGCTAGGGAGGACAGCATGAACACTGAAGCTTTCTTT TRBV20-1 - TRBJ1-1 few
CATLRDSDNEQFF TGTGCCACGTTACGAGACTCTGACAATGAGCAGTTCTTC TRBV10-3 - TRBJ2-1 -
CASSFGGTEAYEQYF TGTGCCAGCAGTTTTGGAGGGACAGAGGCCTACGAGCAGTACTTC TRBV27 - TRBJ2-7 few
CATRGEAETQYF TGTGCCACCAGAGGGGAGGCCGAGACCCAGTACTTC TRBV15 - TRBJ2-5 -
CASSLGAGRAYEQYF TGTGCCAGCAGCTTGGGCGCAGGGCGGGCCTACGAGCAGTACTTC TRBV5-5 - TRBJ2-7 few
CASSVGQGYRDTQYF TGTGCCAGCAGCGTAGGACAGGGGTATAGAGATACGCAGTATTTT TRBV9 TRBD1 TRBJ2-3 -
CASSPLGPNTEAFF TGTGCCAGCAGTCCGTTAGGGCCGAACACTGAAGCTTTCTTT TRBV7-7 - TRBJ1-1 -
CASSSGRLNEKLFF TGTGCCAGCAGTTCCGGCAGGCTCAATGAAAAACTGTTTTTT TRBV6-2/TRBV6-3 - TRBJ1-4 -
CASSFTGADTQYF TGTGCCAGCAGCTTCACAGGGGCAGATACGCAGTATTTT TRBV5-6 TRBD1 TRBJ2-3 many
CASNKIAGTDYEQYF TGTGCCAGCAATAAAATAGCGGGCACTGACTACGAGCAGTACTTC TRBV6-6 TRBD2 TRBJ2-7 -
CASSLLDNEQLF TGTGCCAGCAGCCTCTTAGACAATGAGCAGCTCTTC TRBV14 - TRBJ2-1 once